This T cell receptor (beta chain) was recorded in a study of CD8 T cells in Susac syndrome. Study observations and caveats: The CD4+ T cell repertoire of patients with Susac syndrome showed no detectable clonal expansion.

FACS enriched CD8+ TEMRA cells, while bulk CD8+ and CD4+ were negatively isolated. Concerning this clonotype: Its antigen is undetermined.

V shed 2 bases and J shed 6 bases, with 8 bases lying between them. The CDR3 consists of 13 residues. The germline CDR1 and CDR2 sequences are LGHDT and YNNKEL (reference sequence). When the RNA was reverse transcribed, random hexamers were used with an input of about 0.5 to 1 ug. TCRdb re-derived calls from the immunoSEQ multiplex PCR reads in MiXCR, one entry per CDR3 protein. Of approximately 190,000 distinct CDR3 sequences detected, approximately 96% appear once; the ten largest clones hold roughly 0.093%. This receptor was obtained from a human donor with Susac syndrome. Input material: CD4+ T cells from PBMCs. The chain links TRBV3-1 to TRBJ2-1; D gene uncertain. The CDR3 loop is CASSQNQINEQFF. Here the CDR3 DNA reads TGTGCCAGCAGCCAAAATCAAATCAATGAGCAGTTCTTC.